The T cell receptor beta chain described here comes from a study of blood T cells in healthy people across ages. Then a second PCR, running roughly 7 to 11 cycles, was carried out with a sample-barcoded 5' primer and a J-beta primer mix. Every sample produced at least 2.5 million CDR3-containing paired-end reads. MiXCR, applied by TCRdb to the 5' RACE reads, yields one record per CDR3 protein. The data show some 800,000 distinct CDR3 sequences, approximately 48% seen once. V lost 1 base to trimming and J lost 0 bases; unmatched junction nucleotides: 7. The CDR3 consists of 19 residues. Germline CDR1 SEHNR, CDR2 FQNEAQ (reference sequence).

The specimen was blood. J is TRBJ2-1 and V is TRBV7-9, with 12 bases matching TRBD1. The source of this sequence is a man aged 60 to 69 in good health. The CDR3 bases are TGTGCCAGCAGCTTAGAGGGATCGGGACAGGGGGCCTCCTACAATGAGCAGTTCTTC. Encoded protein: CASSLEGSGQGASYNEQFF.